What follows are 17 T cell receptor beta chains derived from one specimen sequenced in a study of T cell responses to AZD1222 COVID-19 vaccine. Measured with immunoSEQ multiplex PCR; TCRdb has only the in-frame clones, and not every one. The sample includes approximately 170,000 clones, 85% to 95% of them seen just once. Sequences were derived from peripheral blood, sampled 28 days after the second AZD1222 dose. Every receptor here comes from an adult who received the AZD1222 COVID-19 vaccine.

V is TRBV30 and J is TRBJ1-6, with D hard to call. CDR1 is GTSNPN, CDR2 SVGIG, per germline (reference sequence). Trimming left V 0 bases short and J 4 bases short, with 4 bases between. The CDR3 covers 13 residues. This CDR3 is CAWSVNYNSPLHF. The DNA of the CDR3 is TGTGCCTGGAGTGTAAATTATAATTCACCCCTCCACTTT.

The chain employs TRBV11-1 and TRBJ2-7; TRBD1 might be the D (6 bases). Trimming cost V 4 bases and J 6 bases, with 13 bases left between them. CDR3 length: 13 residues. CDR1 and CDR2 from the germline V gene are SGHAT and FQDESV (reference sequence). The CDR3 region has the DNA TGTGCCAGCAGCTCGGGACCGACAGGCGAGCAGTACTTC. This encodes CASSSGPTGEQYF.

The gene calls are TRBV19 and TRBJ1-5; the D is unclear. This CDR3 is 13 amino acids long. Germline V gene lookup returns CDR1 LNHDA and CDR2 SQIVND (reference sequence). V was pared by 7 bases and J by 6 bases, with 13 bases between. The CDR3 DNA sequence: TGTGCCAGTATCTCGGGGATTGGTCAGCCCCAGCATTTT. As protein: CASISGIGQPQHF.

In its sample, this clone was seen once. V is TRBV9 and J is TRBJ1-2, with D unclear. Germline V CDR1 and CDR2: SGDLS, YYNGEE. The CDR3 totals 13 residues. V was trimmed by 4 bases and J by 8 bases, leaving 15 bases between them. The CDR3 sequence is CASSPSLRRGYTF. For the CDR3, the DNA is TGTGCCAGCAGCCCCAGCCTCAGGAGAGGCTACACCTTC.

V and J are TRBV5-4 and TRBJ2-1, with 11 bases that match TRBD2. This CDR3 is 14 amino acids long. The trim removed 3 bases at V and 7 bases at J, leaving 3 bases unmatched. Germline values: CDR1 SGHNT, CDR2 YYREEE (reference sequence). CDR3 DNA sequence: TGTGCCAGCAGCTGGACTAGCGGGCGTAATGAGCAGTTCTTC. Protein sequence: CASSWTSGRNEQFF. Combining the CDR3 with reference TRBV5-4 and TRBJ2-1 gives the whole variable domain ETGVTQSPTHLIKTRGQQVTLRCSSQSGHNTVSWYQQALGQGPQFIFQYYREEENGRGNFPPRFSGLQFPNYSSELNVNALELDDSALYLCASSWTSGRNEQFFGPGTRLTVL.

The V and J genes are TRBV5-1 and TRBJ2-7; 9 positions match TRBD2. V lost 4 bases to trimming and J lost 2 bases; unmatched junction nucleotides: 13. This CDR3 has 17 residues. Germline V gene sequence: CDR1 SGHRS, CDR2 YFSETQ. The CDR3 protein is CASSPTTLAGPTYEQYF. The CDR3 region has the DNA TGCGCCAGCAGCCCCACAACCCTAGCGGGGCCAACCTACGAGCAGTACTTC.

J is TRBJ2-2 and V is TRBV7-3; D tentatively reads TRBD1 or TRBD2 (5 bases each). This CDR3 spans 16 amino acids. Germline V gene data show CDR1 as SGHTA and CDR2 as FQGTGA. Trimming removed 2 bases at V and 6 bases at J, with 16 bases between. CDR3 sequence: CASSLLSGLGAGELFF. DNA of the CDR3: TGTGCCAGCAGCTTATTATCCGGATTGGGGGCCGGGGAGCTGTTTTTT.

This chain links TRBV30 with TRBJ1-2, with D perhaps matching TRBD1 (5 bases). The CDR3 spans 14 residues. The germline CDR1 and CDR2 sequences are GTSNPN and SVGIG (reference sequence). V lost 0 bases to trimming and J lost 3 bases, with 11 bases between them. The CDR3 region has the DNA TGTGCCTGGAGTGTTGGTTGGGGCGACTATGGCTACACCTTC. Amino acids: CAWSVGWGDYGYTF.

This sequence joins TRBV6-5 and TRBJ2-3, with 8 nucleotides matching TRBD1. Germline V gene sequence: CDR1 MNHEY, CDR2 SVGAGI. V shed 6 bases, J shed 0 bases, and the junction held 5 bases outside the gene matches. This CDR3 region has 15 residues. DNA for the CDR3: TGTGCCAGCAGCGGACAGGGAAGAAGCACAGATACGCAGTATTTT. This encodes CASSGQGRSTDTQYF.

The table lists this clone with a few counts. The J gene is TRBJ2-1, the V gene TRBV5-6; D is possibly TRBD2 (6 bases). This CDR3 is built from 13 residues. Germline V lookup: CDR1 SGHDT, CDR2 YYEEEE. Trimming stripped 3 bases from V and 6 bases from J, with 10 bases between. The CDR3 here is CASSYGGSNEQFF. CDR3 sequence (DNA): TGTGCCAGCAGCTACGGAGGGAGCAATGAGCAGTTCTTC.

The CDR3 region has the DNA TGTGCCAGCAGCTTAGACTACGAGCAGTACTTC. Residues: CASSLDYEQYF. V gene TRBV7-9 combines with J gene TRBJ2-7; D gene unclear. The CDR3 runs 11 residues. The germline V gene encodes CDR1 SEHNR and CDR2 FQNEAQ (reference sequence). The V end lost 1 base, the J end lost 3 bases, and 1 base lay between the germline ends.

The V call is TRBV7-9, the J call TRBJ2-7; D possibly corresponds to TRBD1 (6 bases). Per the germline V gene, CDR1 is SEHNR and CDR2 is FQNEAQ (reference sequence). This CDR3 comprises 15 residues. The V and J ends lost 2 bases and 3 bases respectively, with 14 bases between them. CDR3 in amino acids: CASSLQGTPNYEQYF. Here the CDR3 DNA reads TGTGCCAGCAGCTTACAGGGGACGCCCAACTACGAGCAGTACTTC. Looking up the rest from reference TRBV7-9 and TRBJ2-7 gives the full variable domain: DTGVSQNPRHKITKRGQNVTFRCDPISEHNRLYWYRQTLGQGPEFLTYFQNEAQLEKSRLLSDRFSAERPKGSFSTLEIQRTEQGDSAMYLCASSLQGTPNYEQYFGPGTRLTVT.

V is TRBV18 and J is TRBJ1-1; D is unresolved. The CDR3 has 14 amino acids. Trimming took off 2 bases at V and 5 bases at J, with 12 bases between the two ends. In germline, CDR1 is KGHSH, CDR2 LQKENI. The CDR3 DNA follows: TGTGCCAGCTCACCAAGGAGAGGAGAGACTGAAGCTTTCTTT. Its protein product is CASSPRRGETEAFF. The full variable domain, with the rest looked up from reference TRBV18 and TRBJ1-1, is NAGVMQNPRHLVRRRGQEARLRCSPMKGHSHVYWYRQLPEEGLKFMVYLQKENIIDESGMPKERFSAEFPKEGPSILRIQQVVRGDSAAYFCASSPRRGETEAFFGQGTRLTVV.

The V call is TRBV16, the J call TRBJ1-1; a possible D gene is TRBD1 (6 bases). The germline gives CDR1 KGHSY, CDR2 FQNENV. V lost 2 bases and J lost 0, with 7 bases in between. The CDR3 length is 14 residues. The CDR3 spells CASSQGQMNTEAFF. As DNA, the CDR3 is TGTGCCAGCAGCCAAGGACAGATGAACACTGAAGCTTTCTTT.

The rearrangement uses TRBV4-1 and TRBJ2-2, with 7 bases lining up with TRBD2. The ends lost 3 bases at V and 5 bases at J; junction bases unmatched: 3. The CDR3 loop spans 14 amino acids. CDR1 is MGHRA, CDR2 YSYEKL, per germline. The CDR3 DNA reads TGCGCCAGCAGCCAGGGGGGAGGGACCGGGGAGCTGTTTTTT. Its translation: CASSQGGGTGELFF.

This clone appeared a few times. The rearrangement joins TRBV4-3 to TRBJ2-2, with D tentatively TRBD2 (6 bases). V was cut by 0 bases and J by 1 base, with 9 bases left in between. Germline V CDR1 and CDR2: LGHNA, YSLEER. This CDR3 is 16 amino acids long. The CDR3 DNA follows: TGCGCCAGCAGCCAAGAATGGGGAGGGAACACCGGGGAGCTGTTTTTT. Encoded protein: CASSQEWGGNTGELFF.

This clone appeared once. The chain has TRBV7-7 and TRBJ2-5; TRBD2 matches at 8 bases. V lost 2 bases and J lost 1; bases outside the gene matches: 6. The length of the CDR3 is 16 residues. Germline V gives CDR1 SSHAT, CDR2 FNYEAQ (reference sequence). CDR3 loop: CASSLRRTSGQETQYF. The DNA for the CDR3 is TGTGCCAGCAGCTTAAGGCGAACTAGCGGCCAAGAGACCCAGTACTTC.